These 20 T cell receptor beta chains share one sample of origin, sequenced in a study of T cell responses to AZD1222 COVID-19 vaccine. The protocol was immunoSEQ multiplex PCR, while the TCRdb copy is restricted to in-frame clones and leaves out a portion. The sample yields roughly 45,000 clones, roughly 84% seen once. The source was peripheral blood, collected 28 days after the second AZD1222 dose. These receptor sequences come from an adult who received the AZD1222 COVID-19 vaccine.

The chain couples TRBV7-8 to TRBJ1-1; D unresolved. CDR1 SGHVS and CDR2 FQNEAQ come from the germline V gene. V lost 5 bases and J 5 bases, leaving 6 bases between the germline ends. The CDR3 covers 11 residues. The CDR3 region has the DNA TGTGCCAGCAGCCAAGGGACTGAAGCTTTCTTT. Translating it yields CASSQGTEAFF.

This clone appeared once. The chain joins TRBV6-1 to TRBJ2-5, with 9 bases identical to TRBD2. Trimming cost V 3 bases and J 5 bases; bases outside gene matches: 7. CDR1 is MNHNS, CDR2 SASEGT, per germline. The CDR3 contains 15 residues. The CDR3 here is CASSDMGLARETQYF. CDR3 in DNA: TGTGCCAGCAGTGATATGGGACTAGCCCGGGAGACCCAGTACTTC.

This rearrangement joins TRBV9 to TRBJ2-1, with D tentatively TRBD1 (6 bases). CDR3 length: 16 residues. V was cut by 3 bases and J by 10 bases, with 23 bases left in between. Germline CDR1 reads SGDLS; CDR2 reads YYNGEE. CDR3 sequence reads: CASSDQLTNRDDEQFF. CDR3 bases: TGTGCCAGCAGCGACCAACTCACGAACAGGGACGACGAGCAGTTCTTC.

The chain employs TRBV5-1 and TRBJ2-2; the D is unclear. The V gene's germline CDR1 is SGHRS and CDR2 YFSETQ. With 0 bases removed from V and 5 bases from J, the gap between germline ends came to 8 bases. The CDR3 contains 14 residues. CDR3 sequence: CASSLDWGTGELFF. CDR3 in DNA: TGCGCCAGCAGCTTGGATTGGGGTACCGGGGAGCTGTTTTTT.

This chain connects TRBV12-3 or TRBV12-4 to TRBJ1-5; D unresolved. The V end was cut by 6 bases, the J end by 7 bases, with 10 bases between. The CDR3 is 12 amino acids. This chain's CDR3 is CASSRDFQPQHF. The CDR3 coding sequence is TGTGCCAGCAGCCGGGATTTCCAGCCCCAGCATTTT.

The CDR3 is CASSLLPSRDEKLFF. The CDR3, as DNA: TGTGCCAGCAGCTTATTGCCCAGCCGGGATGAAAAACTGTTTTTT. The J gene is TRBJ1-4, the V gene TRBV5-4; no clear D gene. CDR3 size: 15 residues. Between the trimmed V and J ends, which lost 2 bases and 6 bases, there was a span of 14 bases. CDR1 SGHNT and CDR2 YYREEE come from the germline V gene (reference sequence).

J is TRBJ2-1 and V is TRBV7-6, with 11 bases matching TRBD2. The CDR3 runs 16 residues. Germline V gene sequence: CDR1 SGHVS, CDR2 FNYEAQ. The ends lost 2 bases at V and 8 bases at J; junction bases unmatched: 8. This CDR3 is CASSLLAGGPWDEQFF. The CDR3 DNA reads as TGTGCCAGCAGCTTATTAGCGGGGGGGCCATGGGATGAGCAGTTCTTC.

The chain has TRBV7-8 and TRBJ1-2; maybe TRBD1 (5 bases). V gave up 1 base and J gave up 2 bases, with 11 bases separating them. Germline values: CDR1 SGHVS, CDR2 FQNEAQ. The CDR3 totals 15 residues. The CDR3 here is CASSLGDSTNYGYTF. DNA for the CDR3: TGTGCCAGCAGCTTAGGCGACAGCACAAACTATGGCTACACCTTC.

The chain combines TRBV29-1 with TRBJ2-6; 14 bases match TRBD2. Germline V gene lookup returns CDR1 SQVTM and CDR2 ANQGSEA. With 4 bases clipped from V and 2 bases from J, the junction kept 10 bases outside the gene matches. This CDR3 contains 19 residues. DNA of the CDR3: TGCAGCGTTGCCCTCGACGGACTAGCGGGGGGAACTGGGGCCAACGTCCTGACTTTC. This encodes CSVALDGLAGGTGANVLTF.

The chain links TRBV29-1 to TRBJ2-2; D possibly corresponds to TRBD2 (6 bases). Germline CDR1 and CDR2: SQVTM and ANQGSEA. This CDR3 region has 15 residues. Trimming removed 4 bases at V and 6 bases at J, with 18 bases between. The CDR3 DNA reads as TGCAGCGTTGGGGTTTCGGGGGTCCTGCCCGGGGAGCTGTTTTTT. Encoded protein: CSVGVSGVLPGELFF.

This clone has a handful of counts. The chain carries TRBV29-1 and TRBJ1-2, with D unclear. The CDR3 has 14 amino acids. Germline values: CDR1 SQVTM, CDR2 ANQGSEA. V was trimmed by 4 bases and J by 1 base, leaving 13 bases between them. CDR3 nucleotide sequence: TGCAGCGTTGTTTCCCCCGTACTTAACTATGGCTACACCTTC. Encoded protein: CSVVSPVLNYGYTF.

The sample holds a few counts of this clone. The chain links TRBV11-2 to TRBJ2-1, with 7 bases aligning to TRBD1. V lost 3 bases and J lost 12; bases outside the gene matches: 2. Germline assignment: CDR1 SGHAT and CDR2 FQNNGV. The CDR3 is made up of 11 amino acids. CDR3 sequence (DNA): TGTGCCAGCAGCTTGGCAGGGGGGCAGTTCTTC. This encodes CASSLAGGQFF.

The genes are TRBV27 and TRBJ1-1, with TRBD1 identical over 8 bases. The germline CDR1 and CDR2 sequences are MNHEY and SMNVEV (reference sequence). J gave up 0 bases and V 5 bases, and 11 bases lay outside the gene matches. The CDR3 length is 17 residues. The CDR3 DNA reads TGTGCCAGCAGTGCCTCCCGGACAGGGTATATGAACACTGAAGCTTTCTTT. It is translated as CASSASRTGYMNTEAFF.

A remark on this clone: The likely explanation is a read error, given a far larger clone one base away. The chain couples TRBV12-3 or TRBV12-4 to TRBJ1-1; weak D call: TRBD1 (5 bases). The CDR3 contains 11 residues. Trimming cost V 6 bases and J 7 bases, with 9 bases left between them. The CDR3 DNA reads TGTGCCAGCAGCCGGGGCCTTGAAGCTTTCTTT. It is translated as CASSRGLEAFF.

The V and J genes are TRBV19 and TRBJ1-2; D is possibly TRBD1 (5 bases). Germline V lookup: CDR1 LNHDA, CDR2 SQIVND (reference sequence). The CDR3 totals 13 residues. V gave up 3 bases and J gave up 8 bases, with 13 bases separating them. For the CDR3, the DNA is TGTGCCAGTAGTATGCCGGGGCCGGGCGGCTACACCTTC. This codes for CASSMPGPGGYTF.

V and J are TRBV7-3 and TRBJ2-7; TRBD1 agrees at 7 bases. With V trimmed by 5 bases and J by 3 bases, 7 bases remained unmatched. CDR3 length equals 14 residues. Germline CDR1 SGHTA, CDR2 FQGTGA. Written as DNA, the CDR3 is TGTGCCAGCAGCCCCAGGGGGACAGACTACGAGCAGTACTTC. Protein: CASSPRGTDYEQYF.

The chain joins TRBV7-3 to TRBJ1-1; tentative D call: TRBD1 (5 bases). Looked up from germline, CDR1 is SGHTA and CDR2 is FQGTGA. Trimming removed 5 bases at V and 0 bases at J, with 10 bases between. The CDR3 is 14 residues long. CDR3: CASSRGGMNTEAFF. CDR3 nucleotides: TGTGCCAGCAGCCGGGGGGGTATGAACACTGAAGCTTTCTTT.

This clone came up a few times. The chain is built from TRBV6-5 and TRBJ1-1; 8 positions agree with TRBD1. Trimming took 6 bases from V and 8 from J; bases not matched to a gene: 14. CDR1 and CDR2 from the germline V gene are MNHEY and SVGAGI. The CDR3 is 15 residues long. The CDR3 DNA sequence: TGTGCCAGCAGCCTAGGACCGGGACAGGTTTTCGAAGCTTTCTTT. It encodes CASSLGPGQVFEAFF.

The chain carries TRBV7-6 and TRBJ1-5, with a tentative D call TRBD1 (6 bases). The V end lost 1 base, the J end lost 7 bases, and 11 bases lay between the germline ends. This CDR3 is 14 amino acids long. Germline values: CDR1 SGHVS, CDR2 FNYEAQ. The CDR3: CASSLDRDNQPQHF. The CDR3 bases are TGTGCCAGCAGCTTAGACAGGGATAACCAGCCCCAGCATTTT.

This clone was counted once. The chain couples TRBV27 to TRBJ2-4, with D possibly being TRBD1 (6 bases). The CDR3 spans 15 residues. Trimming took off 5 bases at V and 7 bases at J, with 18 bases between the two ends. Per the germline V gene, CDR1 is MNHEY and CDR2 is SMNVEV (reference sequence). CDR3 in amino acids: CASSHPGQQANIQYF. CDR3 in DNA: TGTGCCAGCAGTCATCCGGGACAACAGGCGAACATTCAGTACTTC.